This TCR beta chain appears in the sequencing data of a study of blood T cell repertoires in COVID-19. Assay used: immunoSEQ multiplex PCR; TCRdb lists only in-frame clones, some missing. The data hold over 130,000 clones, with about 86% observed a single time. CDR1 is SGHRS and CDR2 is YFSETQ in the germline V gene. V trimming: 0 bases; J trimming: 6 bases; junction bases outside the gene matches: 5. The length of the CDR3 is 15 residues. This clone is a singleton in its sample. The chain joins TRBV5-1 to TRBJ2-3, with 9 nucleotides matching TRBD2. Sequencing was carried out using peripheral blood. The origin of this receptor is a man aged 70-80 years with acute or convalescent COVID-19. The CDR3 bases are TGCGCCAGCAGCTTGGTTGCGGGAGGGCCGGATACGCAGTATTTT. This translates into CASSLVAGGPDTQYF.